Listed here are 7 T cell receptor beta chains from one sample, sequenced in a study of blood T cells in healthy people across ages (dated by TCRdb to the mid-2010s). The receptor library was made with 5' RACE. These reads were obtained on an Illumina HiSeq 2500. A second PCR of roughly 6 to 11 cycles was run with a J-beta primer mix and a sample-barcoded 5' primer. TCRdb redid the processing of the public reads, applying fastp at Q25 and MiXCR, and retained in-frame beta chains. Each entry is one CDR3 protein sequence, shown with its most common DNA and genes. This sample gives about 1.8 million distinct CDR3 sequences in total; 40% to 55% of them show up just once. The top ten clones comprise around 2.1% of the sample. The sample consisted of blood. Source of these receptors: a woman between 40 and 55 years old in good health.

The rearrangement links TRBV20-1 to TRBJ2-3; D call uncertain. Trimming cost V 1 base and J 0 bases, with 14 bases left between them. Germline V gene sequence: CDR1 DFQATT, CDR2 SNEGSKA (reference sequence). This CDR3 spans 16 amino acids. CDR3 DNA sequence: TGCAGTGCTAGAGCACCCTCAACATCTAGCACAGATACGCAGTATTTT. It encodes CSARAPSTSSTDTQYF.

This clonotype has more than one count but fewer than ten. CDR3: CATSPKKGLVNEQFF. The CDR3 DNA follows: TGTGCCACCAGCCCTAAGAAAGGTCTGGTCAATGAGCAGTTCTTC. J is TRBJ2-1 and V is TRBV24-1, with D uncertain. This CDR3 spans 15 amino acids. The germline V and J ends were trimmed by 7 bases and 6 bases, with 18 bases remaining between them. CDR1 and CDR2 (germline): KGHDR, SFDVKD.

This clonotype was found a few times. A much larger clonotype is one base distant, so this may be a read error. V gene TRBV14 combines with J gene TRBJ2-1; D remains ambiguous. The CDR3 covers 10 residues. CDR1 is SGHDN, CDR2 FVKESK, per germline. V shed 3 bases and J shed 8 bases, with 2 bases lying between them. The CDR3 reads CASSQHEQFF. The CDR3 DNA sequence: TGTGCCAGCAGCCAGCATGAGCAGTTCTTC.

The rearrangement uses TRBV2 and TRBJ2-5; D might be TRBD1 (6 bases). Germline CDR1 and CDR2: SNHLY and FYNNEI. Trimming stripped 5 bases from V and 11 bases from J, with 27 bases between. This CDR3 is 16 amino acids long. Here the CDR3 reads CASSLQPGHLAGEQYF. The CDR3 DNA reads TGTGCCAGCAGTTTGCAACCGGGACACCTCGCCGGAGAGCAGTACTTC.

The genes are TRBV6-5 and TRBJ1-2; 8 positions agree with TRBD1. The CDR3 length is 16 residues. Losses at the gene ends were 0 bases for V and 5 bases for J; bases not matched to a gene: 8. The germline gives CDR1 MNHEY, CDR2 SVGAGI. DNA for the CDR3: TGTGCCAGCAGTTACTCGACTGGGACAGGAACGTATGGCTACACCTTC. Protein sequence: CASSYSTGTGTYGYTF.

This chain uses TRBV2 with TRBJ2-7; tentatively, D is TRBD1 or TRBD2 (5 bases each). This CDR3 is 15 amino acids long. V was shortened by 7 bases and J by 3 bases, with 19 bases between the two germline ends. Germline-derived CDR1 and CDR2 are SNHLY and FYNNEI. The CDR3 protein is CASNKRDAESYEQYF. The DNA for the CDR3 is TGTGCCAGCAACAAACGGGACGCAGAGAGCTACGAGCAGTACTTC.

The chain's CDR3 is CASTSVGGDTGELFF. The CDR3 bases are TGTGCCAGCACCTCGGTCGGGGGAGACACCGGGGAGCTGTTTTTT. The chain couples TRBV6-1 to TRBJ2-2, with D maybe TRBD2 (6 bases). Trimming took off 7 bases at V and 3 bases at J, with 15 bases between the two ends. From germline, CDR1 is MNHNS and CDR2 SASEGT. This CDR3 is 15 amino acids long.